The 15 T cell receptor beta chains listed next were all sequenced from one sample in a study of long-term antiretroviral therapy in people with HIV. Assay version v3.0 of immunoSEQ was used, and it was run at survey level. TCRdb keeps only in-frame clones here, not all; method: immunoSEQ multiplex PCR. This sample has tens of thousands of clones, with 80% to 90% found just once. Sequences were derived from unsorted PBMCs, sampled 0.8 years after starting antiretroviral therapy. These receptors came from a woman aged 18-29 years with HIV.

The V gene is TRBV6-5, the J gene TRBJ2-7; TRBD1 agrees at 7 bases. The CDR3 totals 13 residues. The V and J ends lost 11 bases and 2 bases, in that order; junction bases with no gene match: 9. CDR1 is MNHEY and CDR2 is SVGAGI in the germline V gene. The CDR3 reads CALPGQRTYEQYF. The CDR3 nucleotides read TGTGCCCTACCGGGACAGAGGACCTACGAGCAGTACTTC.

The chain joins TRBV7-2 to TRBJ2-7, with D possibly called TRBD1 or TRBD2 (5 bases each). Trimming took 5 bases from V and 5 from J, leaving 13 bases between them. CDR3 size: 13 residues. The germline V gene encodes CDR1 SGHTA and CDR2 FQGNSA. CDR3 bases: TGTGCCAGCAGCATGGGACCTGTTAACGAGCAGTACTTC. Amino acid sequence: CASSMGPVNEQYF.

CDR3 DNA: TGTGCCACGACCGCGGGACAGCTGAACACTGAAGCTTTCTTT. Its translation is CATTAGQLNTEAFF. The chain combines TRBV19 with TRBJ1-1, with 7 bases identical to TRBD1. The V segment lost 10 bases and the J segment 0 bases; nucleotides outside the gene matches: 8. This CDR3 is 14 amino acids long. Germline lookup yields CDR1 LNHDA and CDR2 SQIVND (reference sequence).

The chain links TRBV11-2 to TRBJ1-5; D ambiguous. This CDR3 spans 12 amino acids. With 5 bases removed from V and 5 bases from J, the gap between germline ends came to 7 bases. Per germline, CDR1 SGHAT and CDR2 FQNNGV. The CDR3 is CASSVSDQPQHF. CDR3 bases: TGTGCCAGCAGCGTCAGTGATCAGCCCCAGCATTTT.

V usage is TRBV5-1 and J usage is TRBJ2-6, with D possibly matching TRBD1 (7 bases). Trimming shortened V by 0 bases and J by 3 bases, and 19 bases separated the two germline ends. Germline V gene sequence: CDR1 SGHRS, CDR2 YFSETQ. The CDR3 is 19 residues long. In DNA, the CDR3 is TGCGCCAGCAGCTTGGAGGAGGGACAGATCCGTAGTGGGGCCAACGTCCTGACTTTC. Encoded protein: CASSLEEGQIRSGANVLTF.

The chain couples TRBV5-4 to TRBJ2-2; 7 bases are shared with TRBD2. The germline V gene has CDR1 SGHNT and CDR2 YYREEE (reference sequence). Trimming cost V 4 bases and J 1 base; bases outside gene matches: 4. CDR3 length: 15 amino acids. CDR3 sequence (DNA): TGTGCCAGCAGCCCCCAGCGGGGGAACACCGGGGAGCTGTTTTTT. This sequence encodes CASSPQRGNTGELFF.

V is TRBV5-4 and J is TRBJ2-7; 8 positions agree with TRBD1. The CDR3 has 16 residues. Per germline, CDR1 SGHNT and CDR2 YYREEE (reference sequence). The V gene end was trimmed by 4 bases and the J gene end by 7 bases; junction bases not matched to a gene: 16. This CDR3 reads CASSTTGAPVVGEQYF. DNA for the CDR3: TGTGCCAGCAGCACGACAGGGGCCCCAGTCGTCGGAGAGCAGTACTTC. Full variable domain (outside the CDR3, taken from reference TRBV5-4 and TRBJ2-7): ETGVTQSPTHLIKTRGQQVTLRCSSQSGHNTVSWYQQALGQGPQFIFQYYREEENGRGNFPPRFSGLQFPNYSSELNVNALELDDSALYLCASSTTGAPVVGEQYFGPGTRLTVT.

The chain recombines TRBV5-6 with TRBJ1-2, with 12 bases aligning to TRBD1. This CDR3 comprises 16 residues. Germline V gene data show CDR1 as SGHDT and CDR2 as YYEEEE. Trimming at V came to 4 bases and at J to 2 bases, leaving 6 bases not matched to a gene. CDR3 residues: CASSAGQGARNYGYTF. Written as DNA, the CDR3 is TGTGCCAGCAGCGCGGGACAGGGGGCGAGGAACTATGGCTACACCTTC.

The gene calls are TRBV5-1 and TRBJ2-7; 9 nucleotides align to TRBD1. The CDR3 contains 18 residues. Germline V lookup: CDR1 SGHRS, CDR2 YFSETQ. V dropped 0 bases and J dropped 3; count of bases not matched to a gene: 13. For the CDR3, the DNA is TGCGCCAGCAGCTTGGATACAGGGGGCTCTGTTTTTGTCTACGAGCAGTACTTC. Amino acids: CASSLDTGGSVFVYEQYF.

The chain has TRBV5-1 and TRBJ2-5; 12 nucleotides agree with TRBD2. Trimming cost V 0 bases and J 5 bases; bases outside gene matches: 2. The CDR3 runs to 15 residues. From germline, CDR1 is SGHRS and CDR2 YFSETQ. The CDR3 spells CASSLGLAGDETQYF. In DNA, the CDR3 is TGCGCCAGCAGCTTGGGACTAGCGGGAGACGAGACCCAGTACTTC.

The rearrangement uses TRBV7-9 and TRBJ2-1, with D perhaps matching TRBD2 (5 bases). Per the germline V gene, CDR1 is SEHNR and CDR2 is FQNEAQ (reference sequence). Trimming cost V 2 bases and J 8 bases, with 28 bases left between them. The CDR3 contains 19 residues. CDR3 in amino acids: CASSLSPHGRKTRVDEQFF. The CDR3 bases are TGTGCCAGCAGCTTAAGTCCCCACGGACGGAAGACGAGGGTTGATGAGCAGTTCTTC.

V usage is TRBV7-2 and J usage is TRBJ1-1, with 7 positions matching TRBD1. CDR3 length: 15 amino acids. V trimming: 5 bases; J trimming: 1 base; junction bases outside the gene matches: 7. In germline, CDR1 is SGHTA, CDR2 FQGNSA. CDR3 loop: CASSQGTAQNTEAFF. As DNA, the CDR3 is TGTGCCAGCAGCCAAGGGACAGCCCAGAACACTGAAGCTTTCTTT. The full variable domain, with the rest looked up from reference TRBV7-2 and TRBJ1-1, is GAGVSQSPSNKVTEKGKDVELRCDPISGHTALYWYRQSLGQGLEFLIYFQGNSAPDKSGLPSDRFSAERTGGSVSTLTIQRTQQEDSAVYLCASSQGTAQNTEAFFGQGTRLTVV.

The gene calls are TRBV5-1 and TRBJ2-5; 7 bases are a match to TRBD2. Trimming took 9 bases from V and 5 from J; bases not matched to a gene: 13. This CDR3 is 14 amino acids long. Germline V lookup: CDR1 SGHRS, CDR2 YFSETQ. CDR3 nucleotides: TGCGCCACTCGAGAGAGGGAGGGCAGGGAGACCCAGTACTTC. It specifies CATREREGRETQYF.

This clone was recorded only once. The CDR3 here is CASSESSGADTQYF. CDR3 nucleotide sequence: TGCGCCAGCAGTGAGTCTTCAGGGGCCGATACGCAGTATTTT. The gene calls are TRBV10-1 and TRBJ2-3; weak D call: TRBD1 (6 bases). V shed 0 bases and J shed 6 bases, with 10 bases lying between them. CDR1 is WNHNN and CDR2 is SYGVQD in the germline V gene (reference sequence). CDR3 length equals 14 residues.

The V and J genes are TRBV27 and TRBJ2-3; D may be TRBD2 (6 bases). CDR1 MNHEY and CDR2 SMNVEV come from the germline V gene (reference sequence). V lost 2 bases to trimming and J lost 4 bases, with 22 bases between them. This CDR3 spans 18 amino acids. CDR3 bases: TGTGCCAGCAGTTTACAAACTCGGGACTTTGGAGCCCCAGATACGCAGTATTTT. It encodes CASSLQTRDFGAPDTQYF.